Sequencing of this T cell receptor (beta chain) was carried out in a study of blood T cell repertoires in COVID-19. TCRdb keeps only in-frame clones here, not all; method: immunoSEQ multiplex PCR. The profile covers just over 250,000 clones, with about 87% appearing a single time and roughly 3.9% taken by the ten largest. Trimming removed 3 bases from V and 10 bases from J; junction bases left unmatched: 12. CDR3 length equals 15 residues. CDR1 is SGHTA, CDR2 FQGNSA, per germline. The sequence was collected from a man aged 55-75 years who had recovered from COVID-19. Sequencing used peripheral blood. The genes are TRBV7-2 and TRBJ2-1; 7 bases align to TRBD2. CDR3: CASSFSGPAPGEQFF. CDR3 sequence (DNA): TGTGCCAGCAGCTTTAGCGGGCCAGCCCCAGGGGAGCAGTTCTTC.